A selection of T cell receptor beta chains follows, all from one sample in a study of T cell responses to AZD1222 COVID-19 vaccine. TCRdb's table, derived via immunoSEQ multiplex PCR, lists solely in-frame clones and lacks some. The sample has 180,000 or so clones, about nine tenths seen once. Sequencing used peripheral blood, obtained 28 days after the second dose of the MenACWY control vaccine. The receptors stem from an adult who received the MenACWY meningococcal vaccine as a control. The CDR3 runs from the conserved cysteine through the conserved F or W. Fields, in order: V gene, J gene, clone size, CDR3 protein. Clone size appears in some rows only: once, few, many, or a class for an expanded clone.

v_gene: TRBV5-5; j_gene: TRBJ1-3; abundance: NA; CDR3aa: CASSMNGIWTFGNTIYF
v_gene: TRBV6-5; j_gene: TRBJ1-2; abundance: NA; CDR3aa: CASSPGGGWDYGYTF
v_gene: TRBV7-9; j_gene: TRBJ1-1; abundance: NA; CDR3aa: CASSVDLGTEAFF
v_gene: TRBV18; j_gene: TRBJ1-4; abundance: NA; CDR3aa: CASSRGRGNEKLFF
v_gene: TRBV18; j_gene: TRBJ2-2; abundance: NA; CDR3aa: CASSPILGELFF
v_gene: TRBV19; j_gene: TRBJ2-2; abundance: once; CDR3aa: CASSIISGTTNTGELFF
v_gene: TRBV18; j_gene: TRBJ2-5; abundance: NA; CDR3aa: CASSRDTQETQYF
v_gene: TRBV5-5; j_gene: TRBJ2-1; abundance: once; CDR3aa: CASSLGGAASNEQFF
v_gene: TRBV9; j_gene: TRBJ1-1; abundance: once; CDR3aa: CASSLLMGGDTEAFF
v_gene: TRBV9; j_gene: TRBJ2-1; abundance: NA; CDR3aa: CASSVARGNLYNEQFF
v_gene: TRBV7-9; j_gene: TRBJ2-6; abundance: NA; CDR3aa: CASSLVLGSGANVLTF
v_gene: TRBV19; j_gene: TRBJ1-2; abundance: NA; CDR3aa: CASSIDFGTADGYTF
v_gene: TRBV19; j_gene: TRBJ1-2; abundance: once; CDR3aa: CASREGGRYGYTF
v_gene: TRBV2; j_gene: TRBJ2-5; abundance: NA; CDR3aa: CASNTGSQETQYF
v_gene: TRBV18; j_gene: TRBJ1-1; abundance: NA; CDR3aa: CASSYAWEEAFF
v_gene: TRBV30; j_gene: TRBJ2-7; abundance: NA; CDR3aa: CAWGGFEQYF
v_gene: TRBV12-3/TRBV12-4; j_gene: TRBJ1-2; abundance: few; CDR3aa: CASSRSWEGYTF
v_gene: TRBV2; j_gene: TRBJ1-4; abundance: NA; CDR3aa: CASSERAGTEKLFF
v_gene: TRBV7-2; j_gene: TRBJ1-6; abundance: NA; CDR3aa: CASNPTTGRYNSPLHF
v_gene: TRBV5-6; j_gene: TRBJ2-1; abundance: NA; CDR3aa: CASSLESGHFVGEQFF
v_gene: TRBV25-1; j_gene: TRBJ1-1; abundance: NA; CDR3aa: CASSEVNGLNTEAFF
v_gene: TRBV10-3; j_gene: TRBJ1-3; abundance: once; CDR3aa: CAITESTGNTIYF
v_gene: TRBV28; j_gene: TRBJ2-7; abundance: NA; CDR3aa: CASSGQFYEQYF
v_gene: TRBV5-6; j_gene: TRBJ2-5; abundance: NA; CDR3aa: CASGTGGVETQYF
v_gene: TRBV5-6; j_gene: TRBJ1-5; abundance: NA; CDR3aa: CASSFSDSNQPQHF
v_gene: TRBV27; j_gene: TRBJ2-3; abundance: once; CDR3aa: CASSSYGQVSTDTQYF
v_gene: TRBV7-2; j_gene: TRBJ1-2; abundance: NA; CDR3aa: CASSLDRGGGYTF
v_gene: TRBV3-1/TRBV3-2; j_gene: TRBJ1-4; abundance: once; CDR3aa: CASSPFGTGDNEKLFF
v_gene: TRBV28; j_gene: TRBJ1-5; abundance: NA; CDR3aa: CASSSDSGLWGNQPQHF
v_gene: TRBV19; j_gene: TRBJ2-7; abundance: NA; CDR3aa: CASKEREGHEQYF
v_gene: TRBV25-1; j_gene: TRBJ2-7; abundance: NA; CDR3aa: CASSVGGRREQYF
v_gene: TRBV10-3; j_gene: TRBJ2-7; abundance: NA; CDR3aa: CAIRTGLVGLEQYF
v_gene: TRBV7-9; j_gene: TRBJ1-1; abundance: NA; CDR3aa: CASSLPSGNEAFF
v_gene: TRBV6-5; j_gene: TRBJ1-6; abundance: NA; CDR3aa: CASSPGTLPNSPLHF
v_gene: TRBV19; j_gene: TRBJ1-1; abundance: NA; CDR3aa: CASSIEYPGETEAFF
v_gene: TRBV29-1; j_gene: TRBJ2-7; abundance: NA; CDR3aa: CSVGHSYEQYF
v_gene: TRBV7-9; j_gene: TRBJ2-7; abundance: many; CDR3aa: CASSLVRGGYEQYF
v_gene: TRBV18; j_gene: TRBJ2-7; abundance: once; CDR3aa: CASSLVRSYEQYF
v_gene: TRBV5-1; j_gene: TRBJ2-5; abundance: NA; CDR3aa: CASSLVAGGPQETQYF
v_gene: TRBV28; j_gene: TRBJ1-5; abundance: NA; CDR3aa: CASSYSNQPQHF
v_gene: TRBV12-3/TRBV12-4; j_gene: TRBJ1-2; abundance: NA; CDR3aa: CASSFAGDYGYTF